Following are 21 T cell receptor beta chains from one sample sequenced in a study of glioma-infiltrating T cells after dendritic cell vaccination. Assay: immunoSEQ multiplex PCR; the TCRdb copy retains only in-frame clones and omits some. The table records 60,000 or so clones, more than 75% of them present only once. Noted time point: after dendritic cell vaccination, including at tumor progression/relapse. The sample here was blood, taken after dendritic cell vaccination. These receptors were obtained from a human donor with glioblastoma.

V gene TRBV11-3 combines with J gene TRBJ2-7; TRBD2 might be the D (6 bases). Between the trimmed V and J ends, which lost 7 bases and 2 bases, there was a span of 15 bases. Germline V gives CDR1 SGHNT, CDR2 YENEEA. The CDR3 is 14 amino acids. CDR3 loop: CASNPGTLPYEQYF. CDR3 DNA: TGTGCCAGCAACCCCGGGACTCTACCCTACGAGCAGTACTTC.

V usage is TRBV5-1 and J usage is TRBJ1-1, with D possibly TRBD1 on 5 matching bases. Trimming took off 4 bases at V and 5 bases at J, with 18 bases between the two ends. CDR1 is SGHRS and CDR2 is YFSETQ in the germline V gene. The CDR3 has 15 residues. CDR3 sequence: CASSPRLTGGTEAFF. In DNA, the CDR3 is TGCGCCAGCAGCCCACGATTGACTGGGGGGACTGAAGCTTTCTTT.

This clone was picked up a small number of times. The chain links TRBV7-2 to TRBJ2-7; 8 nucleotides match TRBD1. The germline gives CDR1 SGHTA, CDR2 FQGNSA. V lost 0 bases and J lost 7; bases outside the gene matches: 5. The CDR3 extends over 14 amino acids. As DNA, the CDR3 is TGTGCCAGCAGCTTAGCGGGCAGGGGGCGAGAGCAGTACTTC. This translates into CASSLAGRGREQYF.

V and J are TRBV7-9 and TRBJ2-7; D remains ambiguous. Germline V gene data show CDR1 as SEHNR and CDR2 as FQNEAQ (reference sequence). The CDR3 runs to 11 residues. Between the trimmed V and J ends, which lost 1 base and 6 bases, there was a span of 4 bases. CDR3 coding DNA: TGTGCCAGCAGCTTAGTGAGCGAGCAGTACTTC. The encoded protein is CASSLVSEQYF.

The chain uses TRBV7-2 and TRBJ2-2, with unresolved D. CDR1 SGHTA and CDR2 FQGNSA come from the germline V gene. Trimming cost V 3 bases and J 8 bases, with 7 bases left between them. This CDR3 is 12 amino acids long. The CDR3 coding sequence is TGTGCCAGCAGCTTCAGCAGGGGGGAGCTGTTTTTT. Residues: CASSFSRGELFF.

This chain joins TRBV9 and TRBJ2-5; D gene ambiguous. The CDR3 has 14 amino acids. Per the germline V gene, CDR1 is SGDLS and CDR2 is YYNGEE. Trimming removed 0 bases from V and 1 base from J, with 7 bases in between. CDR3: CASSVGAGQETQYF. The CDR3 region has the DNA TGTGCCAGCAGCGTAGGCGCAGGCCAAGAGACCCAGTACTTC. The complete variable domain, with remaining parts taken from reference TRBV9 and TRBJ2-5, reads DSGVTQTPKHLITATGQRVTLRCSPRSGDLSVYWYQQSLDQGLQFLIQYYNGEERAKGNILERFSAQQFPDLHSELNLSSLELGDSALYFCASSVGAGQETQYFGPGTRLLVL.

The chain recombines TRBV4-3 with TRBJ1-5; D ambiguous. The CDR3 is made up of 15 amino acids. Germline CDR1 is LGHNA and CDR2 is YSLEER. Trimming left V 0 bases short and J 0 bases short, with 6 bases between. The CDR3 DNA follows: TGCGCCAGCAGCCAAGATGCGCTTAGCAATCAGCCCCAGCATTTT. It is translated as CASSQDALSNQPQHF.

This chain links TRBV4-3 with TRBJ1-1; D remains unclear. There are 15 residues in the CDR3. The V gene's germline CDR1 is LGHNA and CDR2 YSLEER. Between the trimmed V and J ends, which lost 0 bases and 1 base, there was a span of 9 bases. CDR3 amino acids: CASSQDMSGNTEAFF. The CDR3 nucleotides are TGCGCCAGCAGCCAAGATATGTCAGGGAACACTGAAGCTTTCTTT.

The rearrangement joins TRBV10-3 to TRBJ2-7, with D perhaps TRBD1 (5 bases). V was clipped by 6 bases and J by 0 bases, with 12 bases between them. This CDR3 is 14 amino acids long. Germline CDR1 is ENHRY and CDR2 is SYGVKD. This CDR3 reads CAIRSQESSYEQYF. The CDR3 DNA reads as TGTGCCATCAGGTCACAGGAGAGCTCCTACGAGCAGTACTTC.

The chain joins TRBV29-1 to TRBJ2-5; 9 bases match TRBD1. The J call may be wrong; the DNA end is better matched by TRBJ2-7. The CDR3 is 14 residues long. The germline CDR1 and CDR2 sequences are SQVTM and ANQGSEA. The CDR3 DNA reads TGCAGCGTTGAAGAGAGGACAGGGGTCTACGAGCAGTACTTC. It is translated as CSVEERTGVYEQYF.

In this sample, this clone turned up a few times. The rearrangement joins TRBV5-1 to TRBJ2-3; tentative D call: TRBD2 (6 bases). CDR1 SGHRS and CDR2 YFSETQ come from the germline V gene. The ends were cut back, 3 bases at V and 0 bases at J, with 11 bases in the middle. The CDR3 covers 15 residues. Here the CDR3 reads CASSWRGASTDTQYF. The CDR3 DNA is TGCGCCAGCAGCTGGCGGGGAGCGAGCACAGATACGCAGTATTTT.

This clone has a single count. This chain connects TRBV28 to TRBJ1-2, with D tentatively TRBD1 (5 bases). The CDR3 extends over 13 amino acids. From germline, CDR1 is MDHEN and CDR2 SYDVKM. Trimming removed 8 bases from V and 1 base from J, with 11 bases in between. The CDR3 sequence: CASLGHLNYGYTF. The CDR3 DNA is TGTGCCAGCTTGGGGCACCTTAACTATGGCTACACCTTC.

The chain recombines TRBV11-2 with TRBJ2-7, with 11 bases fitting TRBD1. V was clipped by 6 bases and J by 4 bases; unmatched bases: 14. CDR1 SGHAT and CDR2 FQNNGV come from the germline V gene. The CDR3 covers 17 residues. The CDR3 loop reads CASRQSARDRGGYEQYF. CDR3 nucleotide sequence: TGTGCCAGCAGACAGTCCGCGCGGGACAGGGGGGGGTACGAGCAGTACTTC.

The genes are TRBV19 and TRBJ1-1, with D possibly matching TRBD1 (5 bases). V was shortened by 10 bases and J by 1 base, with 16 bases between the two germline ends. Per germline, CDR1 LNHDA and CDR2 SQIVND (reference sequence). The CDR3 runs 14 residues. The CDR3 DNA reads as TGTGCCACGTACGGGGGAAGTCGGAACACTGAAGCTTTCTTT. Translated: CATYGGSRNTEAFF. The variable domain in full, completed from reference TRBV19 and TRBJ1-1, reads DGGITQSPKYLFRKEGQNVTLSCEQNLNHDAMYWYRQDPGQGLRLIYYSQIVNDFQKGDIAEGYSVSREKKESFPLTVTSAQKNPTAFYLCATYGGSRNTEAFFGQGTRLTVV.

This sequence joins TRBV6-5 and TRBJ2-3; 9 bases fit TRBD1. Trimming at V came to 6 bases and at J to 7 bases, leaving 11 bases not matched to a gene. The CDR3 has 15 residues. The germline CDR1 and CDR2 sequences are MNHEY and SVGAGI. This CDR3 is CASRNRGRPTYTQYF. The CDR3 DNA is TGTGCCAGCAGGAACAGGGGGCGCCCCACTTATACGCAGTATTTT.

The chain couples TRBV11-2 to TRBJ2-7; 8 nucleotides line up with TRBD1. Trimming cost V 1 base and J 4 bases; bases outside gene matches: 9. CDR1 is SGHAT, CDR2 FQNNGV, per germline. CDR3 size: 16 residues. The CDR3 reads CASSLGRQGAVYEQYF. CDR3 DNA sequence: TGTGCCAGCAGCTTAGGGAGGCAGGGGGCCGTTTACGAGCAGTACTTC.

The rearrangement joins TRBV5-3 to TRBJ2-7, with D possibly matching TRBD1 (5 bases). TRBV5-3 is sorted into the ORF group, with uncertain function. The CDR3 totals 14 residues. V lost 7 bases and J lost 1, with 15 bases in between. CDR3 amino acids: CARGRQTKSYEQYF. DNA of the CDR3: TGTGCCAGAGGTAGACAGACCAAATCCTACGAGCAGTACTTC.

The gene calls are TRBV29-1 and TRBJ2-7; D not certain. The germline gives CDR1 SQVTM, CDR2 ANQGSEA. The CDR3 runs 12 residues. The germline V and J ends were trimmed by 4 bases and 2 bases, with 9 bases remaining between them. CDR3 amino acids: CSVANSPYEQYF. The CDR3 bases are TGCAGCGTTGCGAACAGCCCCTACGAGCAGTACTTC.

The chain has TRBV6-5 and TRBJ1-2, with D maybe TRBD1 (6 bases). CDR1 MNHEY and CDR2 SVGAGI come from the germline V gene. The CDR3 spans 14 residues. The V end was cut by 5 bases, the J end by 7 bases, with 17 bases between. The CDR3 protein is CASSPDGGAGGYTF. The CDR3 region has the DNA TGTGCCAGCAGTCCCGATGGGGGCGCGGGTGGCTACACCTTC.

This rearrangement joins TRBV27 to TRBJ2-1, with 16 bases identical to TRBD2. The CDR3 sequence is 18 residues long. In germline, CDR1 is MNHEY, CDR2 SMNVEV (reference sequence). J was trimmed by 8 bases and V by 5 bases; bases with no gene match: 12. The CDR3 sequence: CASSEGTSGRAFRDEQFF. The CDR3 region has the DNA TGTGCCAGCAGTGAAGGGACTAGCGGGAGGGCTTTTAGGGATGAGCAGTTCTTC.

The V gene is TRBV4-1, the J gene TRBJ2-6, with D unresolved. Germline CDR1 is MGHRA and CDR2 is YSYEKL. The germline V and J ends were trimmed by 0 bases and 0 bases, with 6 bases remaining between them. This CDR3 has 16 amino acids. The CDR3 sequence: CASSQEVLSGANVLTF. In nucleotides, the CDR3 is TGCGCCAGCAGCCAAGAGGTACTCTCTGGGGCCAACGTCCTGACTTTC.